This T cell receptor beta chain was found in a study of CD8 T cells in Susac syndrome. From germline, CDR1 is SGHRS and CDR2 YFSETQ. Trimming took off 0 bases at V and 0 bases at J, with 7 bases between the two ends. CDR3 length: 15 residues. The authors reverse transcribed roughly 0.5 to 1 ug RNA with random hexamers. TCRdb re-called the immunoSEQ multiplex PCR reads through MiXCR, storing one row per CDR3 protein. Among 100,000 or so distinct CDR3 sequences listed, around 94% were seen once. The origin of this receptor is a human donor with Susac syndrome. V gene TRBV5-1 combines with J gene TRBJ1-3, with D hard to call. Material for sequencing was CD4+ T cells from PBMCs. CDR3 protein: CASSLDQRSGNTIYF. Written as DNA, the CDR3 is TGCGCCAGCAGCTTGGACCAGCGCTCTGGAAACACCATATATTTT.